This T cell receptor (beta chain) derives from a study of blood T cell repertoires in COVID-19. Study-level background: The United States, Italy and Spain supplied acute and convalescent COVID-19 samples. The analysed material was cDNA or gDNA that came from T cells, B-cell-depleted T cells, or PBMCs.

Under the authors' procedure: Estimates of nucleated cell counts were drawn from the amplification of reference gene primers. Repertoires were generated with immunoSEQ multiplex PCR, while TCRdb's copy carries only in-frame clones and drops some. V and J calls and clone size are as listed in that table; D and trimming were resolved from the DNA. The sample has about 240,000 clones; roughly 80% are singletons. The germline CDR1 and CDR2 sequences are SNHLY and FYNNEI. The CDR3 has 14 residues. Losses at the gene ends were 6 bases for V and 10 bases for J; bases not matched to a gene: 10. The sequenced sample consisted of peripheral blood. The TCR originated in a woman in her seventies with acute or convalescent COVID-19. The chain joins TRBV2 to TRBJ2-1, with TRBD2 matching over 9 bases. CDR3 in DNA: TGTGCCAGCAGCCTTCTTAGCGGGGGCGGCGAGCAGTTCTTC. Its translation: CASSLLSGGGEQFF. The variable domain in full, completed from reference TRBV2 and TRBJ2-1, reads EPEVTQTPSHQVTQMGQEVILRCVPISNHLYFYWYRQILGQKVEFLVSFYNNEISEKSEIFDDQFSVERPDGSNFTLKIRSTKLEDSAMYFCASSLLSGGGEQFFGPGTRLTVL.